These 17 T cell receptor beta chains were sequenced from one sample in a study of blood T cell repertoires in COVID-19. The method was immunoSEQ multiplex PCR; TCRdb's version includes in-frame clones alone and lacks a portion of them. The sample holds roughly 40,000 clones; roughly nine tenths are singletons and the top ten take 9%. Specimen: peripheral blood. These receptors all come from a man between 25 and 39 years old with active or convalescent COVID-19.

This CDR3 reads CASSLITGSPDNSPLHF. CDR3 nucleotides: TGTGCCAGCAGCTTAATTACAGGATCTCCGGATAATTCACCCCTCCACTTT. The chain links TRBV11-3 to TRBJ1-6, with a tentative D call TRBD1 (5 bases). Germline loops: CDR1 SGHNT, CDR2 YENEEA. The CDR3 has 17 amino acids. V lost 2 bases and J lost 5, with 16 bases in between.

This clone was seen a handful of times. The gene calls are TRBV12-3 or TRBV12-4 and TRBJ1-2; 7 positions agree with TRBD1. After removal of 7 bases from V and 7 bases from J, the junction contained 9 bases not matched to a gene. This CDR3 spans 13 amino acids. The DNA of the CDR3 is TGTGCCAGCAAAAAACAGGGGTATCTTGGCTACACCTTC. It yields the protein CASKKQGYLGYTF.

V gene TRBV19 combines with J gene TRBJ2-5; 8 bases match TRBD2. Germline loops: CDR1 LNHDA, CDR2 SQIVND (reference sequence). The V segment lost 3 bases and the J segment 3 bases; nucleotides outside the gene matches: 6. This CDR3 has 15 amino acids. The DNA for the CDR3 is TGTGCCAGTAGTATGGAACGGGGGGGGAAAGAGACCCAGTACTTC. Translating it yields CASSMERGGKETQYF.

The CDR3 region has the DNA TGTGCCAGCAGTGACGACAGCCACAATGAGCAGTTCTTC. The encoded protein is CASSDDSHNEQFF. The chain links TRBV6-1 to TRBJ2-1, with TRBD1 as a possible D gene (5 bases). Per germline, CDR1 MNHNS and CDR2 SASEGT. The germline V and J ends were trimmed by 3 bases and 5 bases, with 8 bases remaining between them. CDR3 length: 13 residues.

This chain connects TRBV5-1 to TRBJ1-1; 9 bases agree with TRBD1. V dropped 5 bases and J dropped 0; count of bases not matched to a gene: 5. The CDR3 is made up of 15 amino acids. The V gene's germline CDR1 is SGHRS and CDR2 YFSETQ. The CDR3 spells CASSTGGTVNTEAFF. The CDR3 DNA reads as TGCGCCAGCAGTACAGGGGGCACAGTGAACACTGAAGCTTTCTTT.

The chain employs TRBV6-5 and TRBJ2-7, with TRBD1 identical over 9 bases. This CDR3 region has 16 residues. Germline V CDR1 and CDR2: MNHEY, SVGAGI. Trimming cost V 2 bases and J 2 bases; bases outside gene matches: 7. CDR3: CASSYGLGQGTYEQYF. The CDR3 nucleotides are TGTGCCAGCAGTTACGGGTTAGGACAGGGGACCTACGAGCAGTACTTC.

The rearrangement joins TRBV11-2 to TRBJ2-2; D gene unclear. The CDR3 totals 14 residues. Looked up from germline, CDR1 is SGHAT and CDR2 is FQNNGV. The V end was cut by 2 bases, the J end by 2 bases, with 6 bases between. Written as DNA, the CDR3 is TGTGCCAGCAGCTTAAGAGGAAACACCGGGGAGCTGTTTTTT. This translates into CASSLRGNTGELFF. The full variable domain, in which reference TRBV11-2 and TRBJ2-2 provide the parts outside the CDR3, is EAGVAQSPRYKIIEKRQSVAFWCNPISGHATLYWYQQILGQGPKLLIQFQNNGVVDDSQLPKDRFSAERLKGVDSTLKIQPAKLEDSAVYLCASSLRGNTGELFFGEGSRLTVL.

The rearrangement joins TRBV21-1 to TRBJ2-7; the table calls TRBD1, which could not be checked here. TRBV21-1 is deemed a pseudogene. The CDR3 is 17 amino acids. Written as DNA, the CDR3 is TGTGCCAGCAGCAAAACCGCCGCAGGGGCCAACTCCTACGAGCAGTACTTC. The encoded protein is CASSKTAAGANSYEQYF.

The chain uses TRBV2 and TRBJ2-3; 12 bases are shared with TRBD2. J gave up 3 bases and V 5 bases, and 3 bases lay outside the gene matches. The CDR3 length is 15 residues. Germline assignment: CDR1 SNHLY and CDR2 FYNNEI. CDR3 sequence (DNA): TGTGCCAGCAGTCGAACTAGCGGGAGGACAGATACGCAGTATTTT. It encodes CASSRTSGRTDTQYF.

This chain joins TRBV5-1 and TRBJ2-6; a possible D gene is TRBD1 (6 bases). CDR1 and CDR2 from the germline V gene are SGHRS and YFSETQ. V was clipped by 4 bases and J by 4 bases, with 15 bases between them. This CDR3 is 16 amino acids long. CDR3 DNA sequence: TGCGCCAGCAGCCCGGGGATGGGGGCCGGGGCCAACGTCCTGACTTTC. This translates into CASSPGMGAGANVLTF.

Comment on this clone: The junction departs from the called germline gene at one end, perhaps through a read error. The chain is built from TRBV7-7 and TRBJ1-2; unclear D gene. The CDR3 has 14 residues. Germline loops: CDR1 SSHAT, CDR2 FNYEAQ (reference sequence). CDR3 protein: CASSLNVDGDGMAF. In DNA form, the CDR3 reads TGTGCTAGCAGCTTAAACGTAGACGGGGATGGGATGGCCTTC. Full variable domain (missing parts from reference TRBV7-7 and TRBJ1-2): GAGVSQSPRYKVTKRGQDVTLRCDPISSHATLYWYQQALGQGPEFLTYFNYEAQPDKSGLPSDRFSAERPEGSISTLTIQRTEQRDSAMYRCASSLNVDGDGMAFGSGTRLTVV.

Only one count was recorded for this clone. The rearrangement uses TRBV11-2 and TRBJ1-1; 8 nucleotides align to TRBD1. The CDR3 length is 13 residues. The V and J ends lost 9 bases and 10 bases, in that order; junction bases with no gene match: 13. Germline CDR1 reads SGHAT; CDR2 reads FQNNGV. CDR3 nucleotide sequence: TGTGCCAGTTTTATCTTCAGGGGGCTTGGAGCTTTCTTT. Its protein product is CASFIFRGLGAFF.

V usage is TRBV6-5 and J usage is TRBJ2-7; tentative D call: TRBD2 (5 bases). This CDR3 has 12 residues. Germline lookup yields CDR1 MNHEY and CDR2 SVGAGI. The V gene lost 6 bases and the J gene lost 3 bases, with 9 bases spanning the gap. CDR3 sequence (DNA): TGTGCCAGCAGCCAAGGACTCTACGAGCAGTACTTC. Its translation is CASSQGLYEQYF.

The V and J genes are TRBV7-3 and TRBJ2-5; TRBD2 aligns across 12 bases. The V segment lost 4 bases and the J segment 1 base; nucleotides outside the gene matches: 13. The CDR3 covers 19 residues. The germline V gene has CDR1 SGHTA and CDR2 FQGTGA. As DNA, the CDR3 is TGTGCCAGCAGCTCCACCCGGGTGACTAGCGGGGGTTCCCAAGAGACCCAGTACTTC. As protein: CASSSTRVTSGGSQETQYF.

V usage is TRBV19 and J usage is TRBJ1-5; 8 bases map to TRBD1. V lost 4 bases to trimming and J lost 3 bases; unmatched junction nucleotides: 8. CDR1 and CDR2 from the germline V gene are LNHDA and SQIVND (reference sequence). The CDR3 totals 16 residues. The DNA for the CDR3 is TGTGCCAGTAGTAGCCAGACAGGGGTCCTCAATCAGCCCCAGCATTTT. This codes for CASSSQTGVLNQPQHF.

The V gene is TRBV20-1, the J gene TRBJ2-7, with D possibly TRBD1 on 6 matching bases. The CDR3 length is 11 residues. V lost 4 bases and J 12 bases, leaving 16 bases between the germline ends. Germline CDR1 DFQATT, CDR2 SNEGSKA (reference sequence). The CDR3 DNA follows: TGCAGTGCTAAGAATAGACAGGCCCTGTACTTC. Translation: CSAKNRQALYF.

The genes are TRBV5-5 and TRBJ2-7; 8 bases agree with TRBD1. Looked up from germline, CDR1 is SGHKS and CDR2 is YYEKEE (reference sequence). The CDR3 runs 12 residues. Trimming cost V 3 bases and J 7 bases; bases outside gene matches: 3. CDR3 amino acids: CASSWTGWEQYF. CDR3 coding DNA: TGTGCCAGCAGCTGGACAGGGTGGGAGCAGTACTTC.